Listed below are T cell receptor beta chains from one sample, sequenced in a study of cytomegalovirus exposure and HLA in healthy donors. Data came from immunoSEQ multiplex PCR; TCRdb stores just in-frame clones and leaves some out. The sample table sets out some 150,000 clones. The material sequenced was PBMCs. Source of these receptors: a woman aged 18-30 years in good health and CMV-seronegative. Each CDR3 is given with its conserved first and last residue. The D gene is left open where the match is weak.

V	J	D	DNA	CDR3
TRBV9	TRBJ1-2	TRBD1	TGTGCCAGCAGCGCCCAGACAGGGTTCTCTGGCTACACCTTC	CASSAQTGFSGYTF
TRBV6-5	TRBJ2-5	.	TGTGCCAGCAGTCCTCAGGGGGAGACCCAGTACTTC	CASSPQGETQYF
TRBV9	TRBJ2-3	.	TGTGCCAGCAGCCCCCCCGTCGATACGCAGTATTTT	CASSPPVDTQYF
TRBV7-9	TRBJ1-2	TRBD1	TGTGCCAGCAGCCATCCACTGGGACAGGGAGGGTCGGATGGCTACACCTTC	CASSHPLGQGGSDGYTF
TRBV30	TRBJ1-6	TRBD1	TGTGCCTGGGGGACAGGGCACGATCCACCCCTCCACTTT	CAWGTGHDPPLHF
TRBV5-1	TRBJ2-3	TRBD1	TGCGCCAGCAGCTGGAACAGGGGCGATACGCAGTATTTT	CASSWNRGDTQYF
TRBV5-1	TRBJ1-2	TRBD1	TGCGCCAGCAGCTTGGGTCCGCAGGGGGAAGGCTACACCTTC	CASSLGPQGEGYTF
TRBV6-5	TRBJ2-5	TRBD2	TGTGCCAGCAGTTCGGGACTAGCGGAGACCCAGTACTTC	CASSSGLAETQYF
TRBV13	TRBJ2-1	.	TGTGCCAGCAGCTCGAGAAGTACAGGATACAATGAGCAGTTCTTC	CASSSRSTGYNEQFF
TRBV9	TRBJ2-3	TRBD2	TGTGCCAGCAGCGTGGGACTAGCGGGAATAGATACGCAGTATTTT	CASSVGLAGIDTQYF
TRBV5-1	TRBJ2-3	TRBD2	TGCGCCAGCAGCTTGGGTCCAGCGGGAGGGGCCACAGATACGCAGTATTTT	CASSLGPAGGATDTQYF
TRBV7-2	TRBJ2-5	.	TGTGCCAGCAGCTTAATATACCAAGAGACCCAGTACTTC	CASSLIYQETQYF
TRBV11-2	TRBJ2-1	.	TGTGCCAGCAGCTTATTGGGAGGCCGGAATGAGCAGTTCTTC	CASSLLGGRNEQFF
TRBV12-5	TRBJ2-2	.	TGTGCTAGTGGTTTGGGGGCCTCGGGGTCCGGGGAGCTGTTTTTT	CASGLGASGSGELFF
TRBV6-1	TRBJ2-7	TRBD1	TGTGCCAGCATTGGACAGGGCCACGAGCAGTACTTC	CASIGQGHEQYF
TRBV5-1	TRBJ2-7	TRBD1	TGCGCCAGCGGAGCCGGGACAGTCCTGATGGAGCAGTACTTC	CASGAGTVLMEQYF
TRBV4-1	TRBJ1-4	TRBD1	TGCGCCAGCAGCCCGGGACAGGGGGTTAATGAAAAACTGTTTTTT	CASSPGQGVNEKLFF
TRBV29-1	TRBJ1-2	TRBD1	TGCAGCGCTACGGACAGGGACAACTATGGCTACACCTTC	CSATDRDNYGYTF
TRBV2	TRBJ1-4	.	TGTGCCAGCAGGGGCGATAATGAAAAACTGTTTTTT	CASRGDNEKLFF
TRBV5-1	TRBJ2-7	.	TGCGCCAGCAGCGTCGGACAGCCCTACGAGCAGTACTTC	CASSVGQPYEQYF
TRBV10-3	TRBJ2-2	TRBD2	TGTGCCATCAGGGAACATGGTAGCGGGAGTTCCGGGGAGCTGTTTTTT	CAIREHGSGSSGELFF
TRBV9	TRBJ2-1	.	TGTGCCAGCACCCCTGTAAGCGGAGGGCCTGTTAATGAGCAGTTCTTC	CASTPVSGGPVNEQFF
TRBV6-1	TRBJ2-3	TRBD2	TGTGCCAGCAGTGAAGCCGGGACTAGCGGGAGATCAAGGGATACGCAGTATTTT	CASSEAGTSGRSRDTQYF
TRBV7-9	TRBJ1-6	.	TGTGCCAGCAGCTTAGGTTCGGCAGGGCCTTCACCCCTCCACTTT	CASSLGSAGPSPLHF
TRBV7-9	TRBJ2-1	.	TGTGCCAGCGCGCCTAGGGAGGTCTACAATGAGCAGTTCTTC	CASAPREVYNEQFF
TRBV6-6	TRBJ1-5	.	TGTGCCAGCAGCCAGACAGAAAATCAGCCCCAGCATTTT	CASSQTENQPQHF
TRBV30	TRBJ2-3	.	TGTGCCTGGAGTGACTATACGCAGTATTTT	CAWSDYTQYF
TRBV11-2	TRBJ1-6	.	TGTGCCAGCAGACCCCAGGGAGGGCCCCTCCACTTT	CASRPQGGPLHF
TRBV9	TRBJ2-3	.	TGTGCCAGCAGCGTACAGGGGAGTGTGACAGATACGCAGTATTTT	CASSVQGSVTDTQYF
TRBV7-2	TRBJ2-4	.	TGTGCCAGCAGCCGCCAGGAAAGCATTCAGTACTTC	CASSRQESIQYF
TRBV5-1	TRBJ1-1	.	TGCGCCAGCAGCTTGGAGCAAAACACTGAAGCTTTCTTT	CASSLEQNTEAFF
TRBV19	TRBJ1-4	.	TGTGCCAGTAGGAGACAGGAGGATAATGAAAAACTGTTTTTT	CASRRQEDNEKLFF
TRBV10-2	TRBJ2-1	.	TGCGCCAGCAGTGACTCACTAGCTTCCTCCTACAATGAGCAGTTCTTC	CASSDSLASSYNEQFF
TRBV7-9	TRBJ2-2	.	TGTGCCAGCAGCTTACGGGACGGGAGCACCGGGGAGCTGTTTTTT	CASSLRDGSTGELFF
TRBV6-4	TRBJ2-1	.	TGTGCCAGCAGCGACACCGGGACTGGTCACTCTGAGCAGTTCTTC	CASSDTGTGHSEQFF
TRBV9	TRBJ1-2	.	TGTGCCAGCAGCGCTGGTCAAGCGAACTATGGCTACACCTTC	CASSAGQANYGYTF
TRBV28	TRBJ2-5	TRBD2	TGTGCCAGCAGTTTAGGACTAGCGGGAGTAGAGACCCAGTACTTC	CASSLGLAGVETQYF
TRBV19	TRBJ2-3	TRBD2	TGTGCAACGGGAGCGGGAACTTCAGATACGCAGTATTTT	CATGAGTSDTQYF
TRBV6-5	TRBJ1-2	TRBD1	TGTGCCAGCAGCCCACAGGGGGGGAACGGCTACACCTTC	CASSPQGGNGYTF
TRBV19	TRBJ2-7	.	TGTGCCAGTAGTAGGGGACACTCCTACGAGCAGTACTTC	CASSRGHSYEQYF
TRBV7-7	TRBJ1-1	.	TGTGCCAGCTCATCTAGGGGAGTGGAGGGCACTGAAGCTTTCTTT	CASSSRGVEGTEAFF
TRBV19	TRBJ2-1	TRBD2	TGTGCCAGTAGTATAGTGGGACTAGCGGGAGGATCCTACAATGAGCAGTTCTTC	CASSIVGLAGGSYNEQFF
TRBV9	TRBJ1-1	TRBD1	TGTGCCAGCAGCCCCCATACAGGGGTTTCCACTGAAGCTTTCTTT	CASSPHTGVSTEAFF
TRBV6-5	TRBJ2-7	TRBD1	TGTGCCAGCAGCCCCCAGGGGGCTGACGAGCAGTACTTC	CASSPQGADEQYF
TRBV5-8	TRBJ1-4	.	TGTGCCAGCAGCTTGCGGCAGGGTCAAACTAATGAAAAACTGTTTTTT	CASSLRQGQTNEKLFF
TRBV30	TRBJ1-5	.	TGTGCCTGGAGTGTACAGGGAAGCAATCAGCCCCAGCATTTT	CAWSVQGSNQPQHF
TRBV6-4	TRBJ2-2	.	TGTGCCAGCAGTGTAAACGGGGACACCGGGGAGCTGTTTTTT	CASSVNGDTGELFF
TRBV2	TRBJ2-5	.	TGTGCCAGCAGCACACAGGGTATGGAGACCCAGTACTTC	CASSTQGMETQYF
TRBV28	TRBJ2-3	.	TGTGCCAGCTCTGAGAGCACAGATACGCAGTATTTT	CASSESTDTQYF
TRBV9	TRBJ2-3	.	TGTGCCAGCAGCGTAGCTGGTGCAGGGGATACGCAGTATTTT	CASSVAGAGDTQYF
TRBV5-6	TRBJ2-4	TRBD2	TGTGCCAGCAGCTCTACTAGCGGGAGCAAAAACATTCAGTACTTC	CASSSTSGSKNIQYF
TRBV5-6	TRBJ2-3	.	TGTGCCAGCAGCTTGTCCGCGGGAATAGATACGCAGTATTTT	CASSLSAGIDTQYF
TRBV5-1	TRBJ2-2	TRBD2	TGCGCCAGCCTAGCGGGAGGGCCTGGCACCGGGGAGCTGTTTTTT	CASLAGGPGTGELFF